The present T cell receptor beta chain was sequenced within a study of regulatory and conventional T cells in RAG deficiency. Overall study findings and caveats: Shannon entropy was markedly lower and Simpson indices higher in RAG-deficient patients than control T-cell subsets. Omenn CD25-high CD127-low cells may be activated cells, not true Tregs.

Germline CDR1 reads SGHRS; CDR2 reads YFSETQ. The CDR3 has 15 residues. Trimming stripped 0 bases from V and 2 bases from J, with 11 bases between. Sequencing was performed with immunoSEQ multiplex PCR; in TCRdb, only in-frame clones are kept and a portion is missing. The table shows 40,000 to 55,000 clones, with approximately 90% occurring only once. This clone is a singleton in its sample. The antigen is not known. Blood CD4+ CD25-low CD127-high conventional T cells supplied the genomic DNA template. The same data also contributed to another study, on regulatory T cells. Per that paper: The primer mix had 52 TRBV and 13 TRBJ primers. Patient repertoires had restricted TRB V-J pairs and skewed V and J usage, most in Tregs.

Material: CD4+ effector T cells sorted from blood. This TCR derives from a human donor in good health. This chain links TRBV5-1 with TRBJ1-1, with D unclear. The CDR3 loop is CASSLDVGGNTEAFF. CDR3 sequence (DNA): TGCGCCAGCAGCTTGGATGTGGGTGGAAACACTGAAGCTTTCTTT. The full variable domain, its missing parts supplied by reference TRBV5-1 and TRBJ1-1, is KAGVTQTPRYLIKTRGQQVTLSCSPISGHRSVSWYQQTPGQGLQFLFEYFSETQRNKGNFPGRFSGRQFSNSRSEMNVSTLELGDSALYLCASSLDVGGNTEAFFGQGTRLTVV.